The 17 T cell receptor beta chains below were found in one sample sequenced in a study of response to subunit inactivated influenza vaccine. Using its own MiXCR run on the RT-PCR reads, TCRdb lists one record per CDR3 protein. The table includes about 190,000 distinct CDR3 sequences, approximately 15% detected once. Sequencing used CD8+ T cells sorted from PBMCs, obtained roughly 5 days after vaccination. These receptors originate from a man in his fifties who received an inactivated influenza vaccine.

This clonotype came up a few times. The chain couples TRBV5-5 to TRBJ2-1; 10 nucleotides align to TRBD2. V shed 4 bases and J 10 bases; nucleotides not matched to a gene: 11. The CDR3 runs 15 residues. Germline V gene lookup returns CDR1 SGHKS and CDR2 YYEKEE (reference sequence). The CDR3 protein is CASSLAGVVSGEQFF. CDR3 in DNA: TGTGCCAGCAGCCTAGCGGGAGTCGTCTCCGGAGAGCAGTTCTTC. Full variable domain (remainder filled in from reference TRBV5-5 and TRBJ2-1): DAGVTQSPTHLIKTRGQQVTLRCSPISGHKSVSWYQQVLGQGPQFIFQYYEKEERGRGNFPDRFSARQFPNYSSELNVNALLLGDSALYLCASSLAGVVSGEQFFGPGTRLTVL.

The genes are TRBV18 and TRBJ2-2; weak D call: TRBD1 (6 bases). CDR1 is KGHSH and CDR2 is LQKENI in the germline V gene. The CDR3 spans 15 residues. Trimming pared 5 bases from V and 2 bases from J, leaving 12 bases between. CDR3 loop: CASSSGQINTGELFF. For the CDR3, the DNA is TGTGCCAGCTCATCAGGACAGATTAACACCGGGGAGCTGTTTTTT.

The chain links TRBV11-2 to TRBJ2-7; D possibly corresponds to TRBD2 (6 bases). V was trimmed by 1 base and J by 6 bases, leaving 16 bases between them. Germline CDR1 and CDR2: SGHAT and FQNNGV. The CDR3 length is 15 residues. The CDR3 sequence: CASSLVSRGGIEQYF. The CDR3 region has the DNA TGTGCCAGCAGCTTAGTGAGTAGGGGAGGAATCGAGCAGTACTTC.

The chain uses TRBV14 and TRBJ2-1; D not resolved. The CDR3 spans 13 residues. Trimming removed 4 bases from V and 6 bases from J, with 10 bases in between. Per the germline V gene, CDR1 is SGHDN and CDR2 is FVKESK. Here the CDR3 reads CASSLRVLNEQFF. The DNA for the CDR3 is TGTGCCAGCAGCCTCCGGGTCCTCAATGAGCAGTTCTTC. The variable domain in full, with the rest retrieved from reference TRBV14 and TRBJ2-1, is EAGVTQFPSHSVIEKGQTVTLRCDPISGHDNLYWYRRVMGKEIKFLLHFVKESKQDESGMPNNRFLAERTGGTYSTLKVQPAELEDSGVYFCASSLRVLNEQFFGPGTRLTVL.

The chain employs TRBV3-1 and TRBJ1-1, with D possibly matching TRBD1 (5 bases). Trimming shortened V by 3 bases and J by 1 base, and 12 bases separated the two germline ends. Per germline, CDR1 LGHDT and CDR2 YNNKEL (reference sequence). The CDR3 totals 15 residues. The chain's CDR3 is CASSQDTGRNTEAFF. CDR3 coding DNA: TGTGCCAGCAGCCAGGATACAGGCAGGAACACTGAAGCTTTCTTT.

This clonotype was observed a few times. The chain joins TRBV20-1 to TRBJ2-7; D not resolved. The CDR3 length is 14 residues. V was cut by 1 base and J by 6 bases, with 16 bases left in between. Germline values: CDR1 DFQATT, CDR2 SNEGSKA (reference sequence). For the CDR3, the DNA is TGCAGTGCTAGAGCCCAGGAAACCCCTCTCGAGCAGTACTTC. Encoded protein: CSARAQETPLEQYF.

The CDR3 region is CASSLIRVDQPQHF. In DNA, the CDR3 is TGTGCCAGCAGCCTAATCAGGGTTGATCAGCCCCAGCATTTT. This chain connects TRBV6-1 to TRBJ1-5; D is possibly TRBD1 (5 bases). Germline CDR1 reads MNHNS; CDR2 reads SASEGT. This CDR3 spans 14 amino acids. Trimming stripped 6 bases from V and 5 bases from J, with 14 bases between.

This clonotype was counted a few times. This sequence joins TRBV14 and TRBJ1-2; 7 bases agree with TRBD1. CDR3 length: 13 amino acids. Trimming at V came to 3 bases and at J to 7 bases, leaving 5 bases not matched to a gene. Germline CDR1 SGHDN, CDR2 FVKESK. Here the CDR3 DNA reads TGTGCCAGCAGCCAGACAGGGAGGCTTGGCTACACCTTC. Protein product: CASSQTGRLGYTF.

The CDR3 bases are TGTGCCAGCAGCCAAGAAAGGACAGGGGGAGGCGAGCAGTACTTC. Translation gives CASSQERTGGGEQYF. This chain links TRBV14 with TRBJ2-7, with 10 positions matching TRBD1. CDR1 SGHDN and CDR2 FVKESK come from the germline V gene. V dropped 0 bases and J dropped 6; count of bases not matched to a gene: 5. The CDR3 spans 15 residues.

This clonotype showed up just a few times. The chain links TRBV7-2 to TRBJ2-3; D is ambiguous. Germline loops: CDR1 SGHTA, CDR2 FQGNSA. Trimming pared 4 bases from V and 13 bases from J, leaving 9 bases between. CDR3 length equals 10 residues. The CDR3 sequence: CASSSTPEYF. Written as DNA, the CDR3 is TGTGCCAGCAGCTCCACGCCGGAGTATTTT.

There are a few counts of this clonotype. The chain has TRBV14 and TRBJ2-3; 7 bases line up with TRBD2. V dropped 4 bases and J dropped 0; count of bases not matched to a gene: 4. The CDR3 has 15 residues. CDR1 SGHDN and CDR2 FVKESK come from the germline V gene. This CDR3 is CASSRTRASTDTQYF. The CDR3 coding sequence is TGTGCCAGCAGCCGGACTAGAGCAAGCACAGATACGCAGTATTTT.

This clonotype was found once. This chain links TRBV3-1 with TRBJ2-5; TRBD2 matches at 10 bases. The CDR3 contains 18 residues. Germline-derived CDR1 and CDR2 are LGHDT and YNNKEL (reference sequence). The V and J ends lost 4 bases and 1 base, in that order; junction bases with no gene match: 12. CDR3 nucleotide sequence: TGTGCCAGCAGCCCCCTTAGCGGGGGGCCATTTTTCCAAGAGACCCAGTACTTC. Encoded protein: CASSPLSGGPFFQETQYF.

The chain is built from TRBV28 and TRBJ2-7; 7 nucleotides match TRBD1. Trimming took 6 bases from V and 0 from J; bases not matched to a gene: 5. From germline, CDR1 is MDHEN and CDR2 SYDVKM. CDR3 length: 14 residues. CDR3 sequence: CASSPDRVSYEQYF. For the CDR3, the DNA is TGTGCCAGCAGCCCAGACAGGGTCTCCTACGAGCAGTACTTC.

For the CDR3, the DNA is TGTGCCAGCAGTGAATCAGCCACGAGCTCCTACAATGAGCAGTTCTTC. Its translation: CASSESATSSYNEQFF. The V gene is TRBV25-1, the J gene TRBJ2-1; D remains ambiguous. V was cut by 1 base and J by 0 bases, with 10 bases left in between. The germline V gene has CDR1 MGHDK and CDR2 SYGVNS. CDR3 size: 16 residues.

The chain has TRBV4-3 and TRBJ2-7; TRBD1 or TRBD2 may be the D gene (5 bases each). This CDR3 contains 17 residues. Germline assignment: CDR1 LGHNA and CDR2 YSLEER. V was trimmed by 0 bases and J by 2 bases, leaving 17 bases between them. In DNA, the CDR3 is TGCGCCAGCAGCCAAGATGTGACCCCGGGACGGGCCTACGAGCAGTACTTC. Protein: CASSQDVTPGRAYEQYF.

This clonotype has a handful of counts. The rearrangement uses TRBV20-1 and TRBJ2-1; 9 nucleotides align to TRBD2. V trimming: 1 base; J trimming: 3 bases; junction bases outside the gene matches: 4. From germline, CDR1 is DFQATT and CDR2 SNEGSKA (reference sequence). This CDR3 contains 15 residues. The CDR3 here is CSARGLAGRYNEQFF. The CDR3 DNA is TGCAGTGCTAGAGGGCTAGCGGGACGCTACAATGAGCAGTTCTTC.

In this sample, this clonotype turned up a few times. V usage is TRBV6-2 or TRBV6-3 and J usage is TRBJ2-1; D is uncertain. CDR1 and CDR2 (germline): MNHEY, SVGEGT. The germline V and J ends were trimmed by 6 bases and 6 bases, with 6 bases remaining between them. CDR3 length: 11 residues. The DNA of the CDR3 is TGTGCCAGCAGCCACGGCAATGAGCAGTTCTTC. Translation gives CASSHGNEQFF.